The following is a T cell receptor beta chain sequence with its context. This clonotype was seen a few times. This receptor's antigen is unknown. Nothing much larger sits one base from this clone, and base qualities are not available. The approximately 39 donors, aged about 6 to 95 years, were systemically healthy Caucasian individuals from Russia. Each donor gave around 9.5 milliliters of peripheral blood, collected into EDTA-treated Vacutainer tubes. Ficoll-Paque density-gradient centrifugation was used to isolate PBMCs, with at least 6 million per sample. Trizol reagent was used to extract total RNA from the PBMCs, yielding at least 5 micrograms per sample. For every donor, an aliquot of PBMCs went through flow cytometry to measure the percentages of naive CD45RAhigh/CD27high T cells. Libraries were built with 5' RACE. Instrument used: Illumina HiSeq 2500. A second PCR of 7 to 11 cycles was performed with a sample-barcoded 5' primer and a J-beta primer mix. A template-switch 5' adaptor carrying 12 random nucleotides introduced a unique molecular identifier onto each TCR beta cDNA molecule. Each sample yielded at least 3 million CDR3-containing paired-end reads. All of the RNA was converted into first-strand cDNA using the Mint cDNA synthesis kit, with a TRBC-specific oligonucleotide serving as the primer. Following uracil-DNA glycosylase treatment, all cDNA underwent a first 18-cycle PCR with the universal primers M1SS and BC2_uni_R. The authors' pipeline ran thus. Each sample was normalized by randomly selecting 1 million high-quality reads, each carrying a distinct molecular identifier. Reads sharing molecular identifiers were discarded rather than binned into consensus sequences. MiTCR, set to a Q25 quality threshold and the strictest error-elimination algorithm, was used for CDR3 identification, clonotype clustering and error correction. A nonparametric unseen species model using Euler transformation provided a lower-bound estimate of total TCR beta diversity. TCRdb redid the processing of the public reads, applying fastp at Q25 and MiXCR, and retained in-frame beta chains. Rows are unified per CDR3 protein, each entry keeping the most common DNA and genes. In this record, the V and J calls reflect TCRdb's handling and not the investigators' own analysis. Here the sample has about 1.6 million distinct CDR3 sequences; roughly 32% occur a single time. The ten most abundant clones make up over 9% of the sample.

Trimming removed 5 bases from V and 1 base from J, leaving 21 bases between the germline ends. For CDR1 and CDR2, the germline V gene lists MGHDK and SYGVNS. The CDR3 measures 17 amino acids from cysteine to phenylalanine. The read is trimmed to its CDR3 DNA, 51 bases read in frame from base 1. This sample was included in a study of blood T cells in healthy people across ages (dated by TCRdb to about 2015). About the full investigation: In model experiments, roughly one uniquely barcoded TCR beta cDNA molecule per two T cells was captured by template switching. To avoid experimental bias, donors of different ages were spread randomly across the sequencing lanes. Four age groups were formed from the donors: young (average 16 years), middle-aged (just under 40), aged (about 68) and long-lived (roughly 88). The study measured age-related changes in TCR beta repertoire diversity using deep sequencing normalized with unique cDNA molecular identifiers. The study analyzed two additional independent replicas of 1 million unique cDNA reads from the same blood draw for two donors, one aged 18 to 30 and one aged 80 or older. What the research found in general, with its limitations: Donor CMV infection status was unknown, potentially confounding age-related changes in expanded clonotypes. Observed TCR beta diversity correlated strongly with the percentage of naive T cells measured by flow cytometry. The long-lived group showed more naive CD4+ T cells, fewer expanded clones and increased TCR diversity than the aged group, suggesting age selection. Because profiling used bulk unsorted PBMCs, naive and antigen-experienced compartments could not be compared conclusively. Estimates of total diversity based on one million sequenced T cells were considered lower bounds and underestimates. As age increased, observed TCR beta diversity per million T cells dropped in a roughly linear way, and a significant reduction was already evident by age 40.

This TCR was recovered from a woman in her 30s in good health. Sample: blood. The chain uses TRBV25-1 and TRBJ2-7, with a weak D call of TRBD2 (5 bases match). The DNA sequence is as follows: TGTGCCAGCAGTCCCCATCTATCTGCCCGGGAATCCTACGAGCAGTACTTC. The translation is CASSPHLSARESYEQYF.